This T cell receptor (beta chain) was recovered during a study of CD8 T cells in Susac syndrome. Of note for this clonotype: Its antigen is unknown.

The CDR3 length is 14 residues. V was cut by 4 bases and J by 0 bases, with 7 bases left in between. When the RNA was reverse transcribed, random hexamers were used with an input of about 0.45 to 1 ug. The authors amplified TCR beta CDR3 across 54 Vbeta and 13 Jbeta using immunoSEQ multiplex PCR. TCRdb independently ran MiXCR on the immunoSEQ multiplex PCR reads; one entry per CDR3 protein. The sample has some 200,000 distinct CDR3 sequences, 85% to 95% seen once; the top ten hold 0.16%. Sequencing of TCR beta, carried out with a high-throughput approach, was applied to CD8+ and CD4+ T cells from the blood. Whole-study results and caveats: The study's TCR sequencing and HLA analysis covered a relatively small number of individuals, and the study acknowledged this.

The clonotype originates from a human donor with Susac syndrome. The sample was CD8+ T cells from PBMCs. The chain employs TRBV12-3 or TRBV12-4 and TRBJ1-5; no clear D gene. This CDR3 is CASSSSISNQPQHF. The CDR3 DNA follows: TGTGCCAGCAGTTCCAGCATTAGCAATCAGCCCCAGCATTTT.